This entry is about one T cell receptor (beta chain). No antigen is known for it. The CDR3 sequence is 13 residues long. Germline CDR1 DFQATT, CDR2 SNEGSKA (reference sequence). Trimming at V came to 6 bases and at J to 9 bases, leaving 6 bases not matched to a gene. These data belong to a study of T cell repertoires in cytomegalovirus infection. Study background: Recently identified HLA-C-restricted CMV epitopes were among the peptides used. Both a matching HLA type and CMV infection were indicated by public TCR beta signatures.

In TCRdb, the reads were re-called with MiXCR into one record per CDR3 protein. The repertoire consists of about 890,000 distinct CDR3 sequences, with less than 40% occurring once and the leading ten covering around 15%. This chain joins TRBV20-1 and TRBJ1-6; TRBD1 aligns across 9 bases. Sequenced here: cultured CD8+ T cells from PBMCs, sampled from culture after CMV antigen stimulation. The clonotype comes from a human donor in good health (CMV status not recorded). Some clones in this sample may be carry-over from other donors' samples. The CDR3 nucleotides read TGCAGTGCACGACAGGGGGTAGCTTCACCCCTCCACTTT. Its protein is CSARQGVASPLHF.